This TCR beta chain emerged from a study of blood T cells in healthy people across ages. The sample providers were healthy Caucasian people from Russia, aged about 6 to 95. Study-level points and caveats: The donors' CMV status was not determined, possibly confounding changes in expanded clonotypes. Older age coincided with a roughly linear decline in TCR beta diversity per million T cells.

CDR3 length equals 15 residues. Germline CDR1 reads ENHRY; CDR2 reads SYGVKD. Sample-barcoded 5' priming and a J-beta primer mix drove a second PCR of about 7 to 11 cycles. Every sample gave at least 2.5 million paired-end reads containing CDR3. Each CDR3 protein gets one entry after TCRdb re-called the 5' RACE reads with MiXCR. Of roughly 650,000 distinct CDR3 sequences listed, approximately 29% were seen once; the top ten hold approximately 15%. As to this clonotype: No antigen is known for it.

The sequence came from a woman older than 75 in good health. The sample taken for sequencing was blood. The rearrangement joins TRBV10-3 to TRBJ2-7, with 11 nucleotides matching TRBD1. Near its end, the DNA agrees better with TRBJ2-5, so the J call may be wrong. The CDR3 sequence is CAISSGTGGKETQYF. CDR3 sequence (DNA): TGTGCCATCAGTTCCGGGACAGGGGGAAAAGAGACCCAGTACTTC.